This T cell receptor (beta chain) emerged from a study of cytomegalovirus exposure and HLA in healthy donors. Study conclusions and caveats: Previously analyzed data showed that most TCR beta V segments were productive at a frequency of about 90% or about 30%.

Both 60 Vbeta primers and 13 Jbeta primers went into the PCR. This table comes from immunoSEQ multiplex PCR, and its TCRdb copy is limited to in-frame clones, with some not included. The repertoire holds 150,000 to 200,000 clones, under 90% seen once, with around 1.9% in the top ten. J was trimmed by 5 bases and V by 6 bases; bases with no gene match: 5. This CDR3 region has 13 residues. The germline gives CDR1 LNHDA, CDR2 SQIVND (reference sequence). As for this clone: The antigen remains unidentified.

The chain employs TRBV19 and TRBJ1-1, with 8 nucleotides matching TRBD1. This TCR was recovered from a man between 18 and 29 years old in good health and CMV-seronegative. The sequenced sample consisted of PBMCs. The CDR3 protein is CASSFDRGTEAFF. CDR3 in DNA: TGTGCCAGTAGCTTCGACAGGGGAACTGAAGCTTTCTTT.